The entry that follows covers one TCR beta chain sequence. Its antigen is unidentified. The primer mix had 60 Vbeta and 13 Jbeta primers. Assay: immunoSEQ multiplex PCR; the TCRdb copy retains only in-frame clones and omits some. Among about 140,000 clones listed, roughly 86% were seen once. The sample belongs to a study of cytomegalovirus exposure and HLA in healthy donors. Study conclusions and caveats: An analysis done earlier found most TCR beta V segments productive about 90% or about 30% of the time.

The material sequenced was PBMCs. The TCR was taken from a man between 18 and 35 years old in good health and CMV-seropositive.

CDR3 in amino acids: CASSLVQGDTIYF. CDR3 in DNA: TGCGCCAGCAGCTTGGTACAGGGGGACACCATATATTTT. The chain couples TRBV5-1 to TRBJ1-3; 8 bases are a match to TRBD1. V was pared by 0 bases and J by 8 bases, with 1 base of the junction left unmatched. This CDR3 is built from 13 residues. The germline CDR1 and CDR2 sequences are SGHRS and YFSETQ.